Listed below are T cell receptor beta chains from one sample, sequenced in a study of Graves' ophthalmopathy and Graves' hyperthyroidism. TCRdb used MiXCR to reprocess the multiplex PCR reads, holding one entry per CDR3 protein. Seen here are about 210,000 distinct CDR3 sequences, approximately 28% observed once, and the top ten hold 9.1%. The sequencing sample was made of peripheral blood. The receptors originated from a man aged 50 to 59 with Graves' ophthalmopathy. CDR3s include the opening cysteine and the closing phenylalanine or tryptophan. Size values are once, few and many counts, or a class for expanded clones, and some rows have none.

size | V | length | CDR3
many | TRBV4-1 | 19 | CASSQVFGTGGRGNQPQHF
many | TRBV11-2 | 13 | CASSFLGSYEQYF
many | TRBV19 | 14 | CASSIGTGTGEQYF
. | TRBV15 | 14 | CATSRDRENTEAFF
. | TRBV6-1 | 15 | CASSPAELEGEAQYF
many | TRBV6-1 | 14 | CASSKGDSAYEQYF
. | TRBV6-5 | 14 | CASSYAGEFYEQYF
many | TRBV18 | 14 | CASSPSGRLYEQYF
. | TRBV12-3/TRBV12-4 | 13 | CASSLASDSAAFF
. | TRBV6-5 | 15 | CASSYSTGLAGRLFF
many | TRBV7-6 | 16 | CASSLHRAGLNTEAFF
. | TRBV28 | 14 | CASQREAPQETQYF
many | TRBV7-8 | 14 | CASSLGLVSYEQYF
. | TRBV28 | 12 | CATNRNTGELFF
many | TRBV29-1 | 13 | CSVDTGGGTEAFF
many | TRBV29-1 | 14 | CSVLGTSGRYEQYF
many | TRBV27 | 15 | CASSLELGSVTEAFF
. | TRBV7-2 | 14 | CASSGRLDNSPLHF
many | TRBV7-2 | 17 | CASSLEGSIDWMAEAFF
. | TRBV6-2/TRBV6-3 | 14 | CASNIDREDYEQYF
. | TRBV2 | 13 | CASSVSMNTEAFF
. | TRBV6-5 | 15 | CASSYGDNIQETQYF
many | TRBV5-1 | 13 | CASSASREHEQYF
. | TRBV6-2/TRBV6-3 | 14 | CASTEGVAKETQYF
many | TRBV6-5 | 15 | CASSYSGVSPYEQYF
many | TRBV19 | 15 | CASSIGRSSTDTQYF
many | TRBV30 | 13 | CAWRAGRTGELFF
. | TRBV12-5 | 11 | CASGLSAEQYF
many | TRBV25-1 | 14 | CASSDGTNQETQYF
many | TRBV6-2/TRBV6-3 | 14 | CASSAAGATGELFF
. | TRBV7-2 | 17 | CASSYLQGASSGNTIYF
many | TRBV29-1 | 12 | CSVEGDPGELFF
many | TRBV11-2 | 14 | CASSWDRINTEAFF
. | TRBV2 | 12 | CASNVGARGYTF